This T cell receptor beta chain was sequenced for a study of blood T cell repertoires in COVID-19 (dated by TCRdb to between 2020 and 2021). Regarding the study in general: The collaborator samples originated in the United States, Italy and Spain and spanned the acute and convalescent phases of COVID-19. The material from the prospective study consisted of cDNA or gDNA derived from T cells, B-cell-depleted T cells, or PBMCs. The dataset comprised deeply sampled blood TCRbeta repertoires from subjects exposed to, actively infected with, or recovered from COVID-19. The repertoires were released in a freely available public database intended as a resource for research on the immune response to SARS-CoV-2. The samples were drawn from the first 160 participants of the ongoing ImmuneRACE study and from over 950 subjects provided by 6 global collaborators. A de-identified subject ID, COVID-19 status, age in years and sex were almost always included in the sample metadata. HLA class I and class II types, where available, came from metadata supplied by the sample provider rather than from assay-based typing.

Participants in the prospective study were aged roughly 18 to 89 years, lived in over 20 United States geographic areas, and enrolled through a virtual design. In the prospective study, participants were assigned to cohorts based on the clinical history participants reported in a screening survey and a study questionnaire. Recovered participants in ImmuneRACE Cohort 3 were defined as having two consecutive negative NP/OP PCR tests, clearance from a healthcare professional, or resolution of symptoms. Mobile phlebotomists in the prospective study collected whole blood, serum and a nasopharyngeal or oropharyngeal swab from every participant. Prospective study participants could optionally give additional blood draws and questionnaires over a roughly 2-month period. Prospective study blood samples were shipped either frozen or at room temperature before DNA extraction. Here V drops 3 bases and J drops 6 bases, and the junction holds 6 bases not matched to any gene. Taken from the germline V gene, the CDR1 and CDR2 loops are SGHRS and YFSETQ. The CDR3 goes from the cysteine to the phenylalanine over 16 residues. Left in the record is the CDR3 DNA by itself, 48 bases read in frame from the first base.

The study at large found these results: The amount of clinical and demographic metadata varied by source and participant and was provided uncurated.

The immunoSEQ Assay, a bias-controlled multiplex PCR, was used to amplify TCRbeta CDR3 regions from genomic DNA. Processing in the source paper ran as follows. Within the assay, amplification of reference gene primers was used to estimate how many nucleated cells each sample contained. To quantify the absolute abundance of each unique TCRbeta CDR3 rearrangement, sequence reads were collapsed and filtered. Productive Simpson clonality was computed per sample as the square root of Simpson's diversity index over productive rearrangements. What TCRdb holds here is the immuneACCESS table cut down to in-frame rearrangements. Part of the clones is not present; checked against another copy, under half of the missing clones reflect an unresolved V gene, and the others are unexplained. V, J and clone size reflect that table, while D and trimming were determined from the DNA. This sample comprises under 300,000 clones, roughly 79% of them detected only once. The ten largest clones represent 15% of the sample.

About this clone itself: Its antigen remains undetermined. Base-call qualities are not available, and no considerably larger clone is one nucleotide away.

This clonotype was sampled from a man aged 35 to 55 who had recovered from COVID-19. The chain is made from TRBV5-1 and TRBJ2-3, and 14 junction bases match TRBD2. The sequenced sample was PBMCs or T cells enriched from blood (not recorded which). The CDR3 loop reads CASSSATSGRADTQYF. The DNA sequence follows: TGCGCCAGCAGCTCCGCGACTAGCGGGAGGGCTGATACGCAGTATTTT.